This entry describes one TCR beta chain. The entry originates in a study of blood T cell repertoires in COVID-19. The overall study: Samples representing acute and convalescent COVID-19 were sourced from the United States, Italy and Spain.

Germline V gives CDR1 LNHDA, CDR2 SQIVND (reference sequence). The CDR3 has 19 amino acids. J lost 1 base, V lost 2 bases, and 12 bases had no gene match. In the source study's methods: Reference gene primers were amplified, and this amplification served to estimate nucleated cell counts. Produced via immunoSEQ multiplex PCR; TCRdb's table is partial and in-frame only. V, J and clone size are taken as reported in that table, and D and trimming were inferred from the DNA itself. The table includes 90,000 to 110,000 clones, roughly 80% detected once. The chain recombines TRBV19 with TRBJ2-5; the match to TRBD2 covers 11 bases. The sample was peripheral blood. This receptor was identified in a woman of 80 years or more with acute or convalescent COVID-19. The CDR3 reads CASSITGLGSGRVQETQYF. For the CDR3, the DNA is TGTGCCAGTAGTATAACAGGACTAGGTAGCGGGAGGGTCCAAGAGACCCAGTACTTC.